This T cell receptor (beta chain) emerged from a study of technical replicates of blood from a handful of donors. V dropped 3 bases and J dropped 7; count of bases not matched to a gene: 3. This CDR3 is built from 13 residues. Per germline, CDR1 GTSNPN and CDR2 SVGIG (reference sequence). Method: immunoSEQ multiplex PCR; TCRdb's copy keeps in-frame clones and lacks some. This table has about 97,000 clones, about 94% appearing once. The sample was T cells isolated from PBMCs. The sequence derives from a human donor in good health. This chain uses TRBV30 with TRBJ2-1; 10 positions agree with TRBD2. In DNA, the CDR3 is TGTGCCTGGAGAACTAGCGGGACAAATGAGCAGTTCTTC. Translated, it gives CAWRTSGTNEQFF.